The 21 T cell receptor beta chains listed next were all sequenced from one sample in a study of blood T cell repertoires in COVID-19. The protocol was immunoSEQ multiplex PCR, while the TCRdb copy is restricted to in-frame clones and leaves out a portion. Among 70,000 to 100,000 clones listed, about four fifths were seen once. Specimen: peripheral blood. Receptors originate from a woman older than 75 with acute or convalescent COVID-19.

The chain carries TRBV6-5 and TRBJ1-5; no firm D call. This CDR3 region has 12 residues. CDR1 MNHEY and CDR2 SVGAGI come from the germline V gene. The V end was cut by 5 bases, the J end by 2 bases, with 4 bases between. CDR3 sequence reads: CASSRGNQPQHF. The CDR3 bases are TGTGCCAGCAGTCGAGGCAATCAGCCCCAGCATTTT.

In DNA, the CDR3 is TGTGCCAGCAGCTTAGTAGGAGGGATAGGTTCACCCCTCCACTTT. Translating gives CASSLVGGIGSPLHF. The gene calls are TRBV7-2 and TRBJ1-6; D remains unclear. V lost 1 base and J lost 9, with 13 bases in between. The CDR3 is 15 amino acids. In germline, CDR1 is SGHTA, CDR2 FQGNSA.

The chain recombines TRBV10-2 with TRBJ2-3; D remains ambiguous. The CDR3 contains 13 residues. Trimming left V 1 base short and J 6 bases short, with 8 bases between. Germline V lookup: CDR1 WSHSY, CDR2 SAAADI. This chain's CDR3 is CASSEYTVDTQYF. The DNA of the CDR3 is TGCGCCAGCAGTGAGTATACTGTCGATACGCAGTATTTT.

The genes are TRBV7-2 and TRBJ2-7; 11 bases line up with TRBD1. Germline V CDR1 and CDR2: SGHTA, FQGNSA. CDR3 length: 15 residues. After removal of 1 base from V and 3 bases from J, the junction contained 2 bases not matched to a gene. CDR3 loop: CASSLEGTGGYEQYF. In DNA, the CDR3 is TGTGCCAGCAGCTTAGAAGGGACAGGGGGCTACGAGCAGTACTTC.

This clone was seen a few times. J is TRBJ2-1 and V is TRBV18; tentatively, D is TRBD1 (5 bases). Per the germline V gene, CDR1 is KGHSH and CDR2 is LQKENI. V was cut by 1 base and J by 4 bases, with 11 bases left in between. The CDR3 has 15 amino acids. The CDR3 DNA is TGTGCCAGCTCACCACAGGGGTCCCTGTACAATGAGCAGTTCTTC. Translating it yields CASSPQGSLYNEQFF.

This chain links TRBV5-4 with TRBJ2-2, with D maybe TRBD2 (6 bases). The germline gives CDR1 SGHNT, CDR2 YYREEE (reference sequence). This CDR3 spans 16 amino acids. Between the trimmed V and J ends, which lost 5 bases and 1 base, there was a span of 15 bases. The CDR3 sequence: CASSPAGRGNTGELFF. The CDR3 bases are TGTGCCAGCAGTCCAGCCGGGCGGGGGAACACCGGGGAGCTGTTTTTT.

V and J are TRBV19 and TRBJ1-6, with D perhaps matching TRBD1 (6 bases). The CDR3 runs 14 residues. V was shortened by 8 bases and J by 0 bases, with 8 bases between the two germline ends. Germline V lookup: CDR1 LNHDA, CDR2 SQIVND (reference sequence). The CDR3 sequence is CASHRDSYNSPLHF. As DNA, the CDR3 is TGTGCCAGTCACAGGGACTCCTATAATTCACCCCTCCACTTT.

This chain joins TRBV9 and TRBJ1-6, with D perhaps matching TRBD1 (6 bases). The CDR3 loop spans 16 amino acids. Germline assignment: CDR1 SGDLS and CDR2 YYNGEE. The V and J ends lost 1 base and 7 bases respectively, with 15 bases between them. The CDR3 sequence: CASSVSAGARNSPLHF. The CDR3 DNA reads TGTGCCAGCAGCGTATCAGCAGGGGCGAGAAATTCACCCCTCCACTTT.

CDR3 loop: CASSHRGYNTEAFF. Written as DNA, the CDR3 is TGTGCCAGCAGTCACAGGGGTTACAACACTGAAGCTTTCTTT. The chain recombines TRBV14 with TRBJ1-1, with TRBD1 matching over 7 bases. This CDR3 is 14 amino acids long. CDR1 and CDR2 from the germline V gene are SGHDN and FVKESK. Germline trimming cut 6 bases from V and 2 bases from J; bases unmatched to any gene: 6.

The CDR3 sequence is CASSLRGGSDTQYF. The CDR3 nucleotides are TGTGCCAGCAGCTTGCGGGGGGGCTCAGATACGCAGTATTTT. This chain joins TRBV11-3 and TRBJ2-3; TRBD2 matches at 9 bases. Germline CDR1 and CDR2: SGHNT and YENEEA. After removal of 3 bases from V and 4 bases from J, the junction contained 2 bases not matched to a gene. The CDR3 is 14 amino acids.

The V gene is TRBV5-5, the J gene TRBJ2-4, with TRBD1 matching over 9 bases. This CDR3 has 16 amino acids. V shed 4 bases, J shed 2 bases, and the junction held 7 bases outside the gene matches. CDR1 is SGHKS, CDR2 YYEKEE, per germline (reference sequence). In DNA, the CDR3 is TGTGCCAGCAGCGCACAGGGGGCAGTGACCAAAAACATTCAGTACTTC. Amino acid sequence: CASSAQGAVTKNIQYF.

The chain combines TRBV30 with TRBJ1-3; the D is unclear. There are 14 residues in the CDR3. From germline, CDR1 is GTSNPN and CDR2 SVGIG (reference sequence). The germline V and J ends were trimmed by 3 bases and 7 bases, with 16 bases remaining between them. CDR3 residues: CAWSPPGSSNTIYF. The CDR3 nucleotides read TGTGCCTGGAGCCCCCCAGGCTCGTCCAACACCATATATTTT.

This clone was seen more than once but under ten times. The genes are TRBV7-9 and TRBJ2-3; D possibly corresponds to TRBD2 (5 bases). Trimming took off 11 bases at V and 1 base at J, with 16 bases between the two ends. From germline, CDR1 is SEHNR and CDR2 FQNEAQ (reference sequence). The CDR3 totals 14 residues. The CDR3 sequence: CAGTADLGTDTQYF. The CDR3 DNA sequence: TGTGCCGGCACAGCGGACCTAGGCACAGATACGCAGTATTTT.

This clone was seen once. The chain is built from TRBV7-8 and TRBJ2-7; 11 nucleotides agree with TRBD1. After removal of 4 bases from V and 0 bases from J, the junction contained 8 bases not matched to a gene. In germline, CDR1 is SGHVS, CDR2 FQNEAQ. CDR3 length: 17 residues. The CDR3 region is CASSSGTGGANSYEQYF. In DNA form, the CDR3 reads TGTGCCAGCAGCTCCGGGACAGGGGGAGCAAACTCCTACGAGCAGTACTTC.

This chain links TRBV28 with TRBJ1-2; D ambiguous. CDR1 is MDHEN and CDR2 is SYDVKM in the germline V gene. The V end was cut by 10 bases, the J end by 8 bases, with 20 bases between. The length of the CDR3 is 13 residues. CDR3 sequence reads: CATRGEGRWGYTF. Written as DNA, the CDR3 is TGTGCCACCCGCGGGGAGGGTCGTTGGGGCTACACCTTC.

The rearrangement uses TRBV19 and TRBJ1-1; D might be TRBD1 (5 bases). V was trimmed by 3 bases and J by 7 bases, leaving 12 bases between them. Germline V gives CDR1 LNHDA, CDR2 SQIVND (reference sequence). The CDR3 runs 13 residues. CDR3 sequence reads: CASSISGGGEAFF. The CDR3 region has the DNA TGTGCCAGTAGTATCTCTGGGGGAGGTGAAGCTTTCTTT.

The genes are TRBV13 and TRBJ1-4; the D is unclear. The CDR3 totals 15 residues. The V gene's germline CDR1 is PRHDT and CDR2 FYEKMQ (reference sequence). The ends were cut back, 4 bases at V and 0 bases at J, with 9 bases in the middle. CDR3 residues: CASSWGGSTNEKLFF. The CDR3 DNA follows: TGTGCCAGCAGCTGGGGAGGGTCAACTAATGAAAAACTGTTTTTT. Full variable domain (rest looked up from reference TRBV13 and TRBJ1-4): AAGVIQSPRHLIKEKRETATLKCYPIPRHDTVYWYQQGPGQDPQFLISFYEKMQSDKGSIPDRFSAQQFSDYHSELNMSSLELGDSALYFCASSWGGSTNEKLFFGSGTQLSVL.

CDR3 bases: TGTGCCAGCAGCCGCGGCGGGGAGACCCAGTACTTC. Amino acid sequence: CASSRGGETQYF. This sequence joins TRBV7-3 and TRBJ2-5; perhaps TRBD2 as D (5 bases). V was cut by 5 bases and J by 5 bases, with 9 bases left in between. The CDR3 is 12 amino acids. Germline CDR1 and CDR2: SGHTA and FQGTGA.

The CDR3 DNA reads TGTGCCAGCAGCCAAGATGGACCGGGGGGCACAGATACGCAGTATTTT. The encoded protein is CASSQDGPGGTDTQYF. The V call is TRBV3-1 (or the pseudogene TRBV3-2), the J call TRBJ2-3, with a weak D call TRBD2 (6 bases). V shed 0 bases and J shed 1 base, with 11 bases lying between them. The germline gives CDR1 LGHDT, CDR2 YNNKEL (reference sequence). This CDR3 is 16 amino acids long.

The chain couples TRBV18 to TRBJ1-1; 8 nucleotides agree with TRBD1. This CDR3 comprises 13 residues. Per germline, CDR1 KGHSH and CDR2 LQKENI. V shed 2 bases and J 8 bases; nucleotides not matched to a gene: 4. As DNA, the CDR3 is TGTGCCAGCTCACCAATCGACAGGGGCGAAGCTTTCTTT. Protein product: CASSPIDRGEAFF.

The chain is built from TRBV7-9 and TRBJ2-7; possibly TRBD1 for D (6 bases). The CDR3 is 13 amino acids. The germline CDR1 and CDR2 sequences are SEHNR and FQNEAQ (reference sequence). The germline V and J ends were trimmed by 4 bases and 0 bases, with 7 bases remaining between them. CDR3 sequence reads: CASSWDNSYEQYF. The CDR3 DNA sequence: TGTGCCAGCAGCTGGGACAACTCCTACGAGCAGTACTTC.